A single T cell receptor (beta chain) is shown here with its context. Antigen specificity is unknown. TCRdb re-called the 5' RACE reads with MiXCR, one entry per CDR3 protein. The table has about 500,000 distinct CDR3 sequences, about 13% seen once. The sample comes from a study of CD8 T cells in ankylosing spondylitis. The study's findings and limits: The study looked at matched synovial fluid samples from ankylosing spondylitis patients. Disease-linked clones were reported to be significantly enriched there. Among TCR beta sequences, a motif of eight or nine highly homologous variants appeared characteristic of ankylosing spondylitis blood.

J was trimmed by 3 bases and V by 7 bases; bases with no gene match: 5. The CDR3 sequence is 12 residues long. The germline V gene encodes CDR1 DFQATT and CDR2 SNEGSKA (reference sequence). Specimen: blood, either unsorted or a sorted T cell fraction (not recorded which). The chain has TRBV20-1 and TRBJ1-1, with TRBD1 matching over 7 bases. This TCR derives from a male donor with ankylosing spondylitis. CDR3 loop: CSGGTAYTEAFF. CDR3 in DNA: TGCAGTGGCGGGACAGCCTACACTGAAGCTTTCTTT.